These T cell receptor beta chains were read from a single sample in a study of blood T cell repertoires in COVID-19. Profiling relied on immunoSEQ multiplex PCR, and the TCRdb table lists in-frame clones only, not all of them. The sample holds about 330,000 clones, about 85% seen once. Sequenced material: PBMCs or T cells enriched from blood (not recorded which). Receptors were obtained from a woman younger than 45 who had recovered from COVID-19. CDR3s include the opening cysteine and the closing phenylalanine or tryptophan. Each record gives: D gene, V gene, J gene, clone size, CDR3 DNA, CDR3 protein. The D gene is left open where the match is weak. Only some rows state a clone size, as once, few, many or a class for expanded clones.

.	TRBV6-4	TRBJ1-2	once	TGTGCCAGCACCAGCGTCGGGTCTATGGGCTACACCTTC	CASTSVGSMGYTF
.	TRBV19	TRBJ1-1	few	TGTGCCAGTAGTATATTCGGGGAGGGGGTATTTAACACTGAAGCTTTCTTT	CASSIFGEGVFNTEAFF
TRBD1	TRBV14	TRBJ2-3	once	TGTGCCAGCAGCCATTGGGGCGGGACAGGGTCCGATACGCAGTATTTT	CASSHWGGTGSDTQYF
TRBD1	TRBV5-1	TRBJ1-2	.	TGCGCCAGCAGCTTGGCCCCGGGACAGCCTAACTATGGCTACACCTTC	CASSLAPGQPNYGYTF
.	TRBV15	TRBJ2-1	.	TGTGCCACCAGCAGAGTATTGGTACAGCTCAATGAGCAGTTCTTC	CATSRVLVQLNEQFF
.	TRBV12-3/TRBV12-4	TRBJ1-4	once	TGTGCCAGCAGTCGGAAGGGGTATGAAAAACTGTTTTTT	CASSRKGYEKLFF
TRBD1	TRBV2	TRBJ1-6	.	TGTGCCAGCAGTGGATCCGGGACAGGGGATTCACCCCTCCACTTT	CASSGSGTGDSPLHF
.	TRBV7-8	TRBJ2-2	.	TGTGCCAGCACCGGCGGTGGGTCCCGTCACACCGGGGAGCTGTTTTTT	CASTGGGSRHTGELFF
.	TRBV6-5	TRBJ1-2	once	TGTGCCAGCAGTTACTCGAGGTCAGGGAACTATGGCTACACCTTC	CASSYSRSGNYGYTF
TRBD2	TRBV2	TRBJ2-2	.	TGTGCCAGCGCCCTAGCGGGGGGGAACACCGGGGAGCTGTTTTTT	CASALAGGNTGELFF
TRBD2	TRBV9	TRBJ2-1	.	TGTGCCAGCAGCCCTCGCGGGAGCTCCTACAATGAGCAGTTCTTC	CASSPRGSSYNEQFF
.	TRBV27	TRBJ2-6	.	TGTGCCAGCAGCCTCAACAGGGCTGGGGCCAACGTCCTGACTTTC	CASSLNRAGANVLTF
TRBD1	TRBV7-9	TRBJ2-5	.	TGTGCCAGCAGCTTATGGGGACAGGGGGATCATTCAGGGGAGACCCAGTACTTC	CASSLWGQGDHSGETQYF
TRBD2	TRBV9	TRBJ2-5	.	TGTGCCAGCAGCGGCTTAGCGGGGGAAGAGACCCAGTACTTC	CASSGLAGEETQYF
.	TRBV4-2	TRBJ1-6	.	TGTGCCAGCAGCCAGGAGGACTATGGTGATTCACCCCTCCACTTT	CASSQEDYGDSPLHF
TRBD1	TRBV6-2/TRBV6-3	TRBJ1-1	.	TGTGCCAGCAGCCAGGGGGCCGAAGCTTTCTTT	CASSQGAEAFF
TRBD1	TRBV27	TRBJ1-1	.	TGTGCCAGCAGGTCCAGGGGGTTTCCTGAAGCTTTCTTT	CASRSRGFPEAFF
.	TRBV21-1	TRBJ2-1	.	TGTGCCAGCAGCTCTTTTAGGGGGCATGAGCAGTTCTTC	CASSSFRGHEQFF
.	TRBV5-6	TRBJ2-2	.	TGTGCCAGCAGCCCGTTCACCGGGGAGCTGTTTTTT	CASSPFTGELFF
.	TRBV6-6	TRBJ1-2	.	TGTGCCAGCAGTTACCTTCCGGGGGGGGCCGACTATGGCTACACCTTC	CASSYLPGGADYGYTF
TRBD1	TRBV12-3/TRBV12-4	TRBJ1-2	.	TGTGCCAGCAGTTTCGACAGGGGCTATGGCTACACCTTC	CASSFDRGYGYTF
TRBD1	TRBV4-1	TRBJ1-5	once	TGCGCCAGCAGCCAAGATCCACCGCGGACAGGGAATCAGCCCCAGCATTTT	CASSQDPPRTGNQPQHF
.	TRBV20-1	TRBJ2-5	.	TGCAGTGCTAGTGGGCAGACTCAGGAGACCCAGTACTTC	CSASGQTQETQYF
TRBD2	TRBV5-1	TRBJ2-1	.	TGCGCCAGCAGCTTGGCGCCGGGACTAGCGATCTCCTACAATGAGCAGTTCTTC	CASSLAPGLAISYNEQFF
TRBD1	TRBV3-1/TRBV3-2	TRBJ1-4	.	TGTGCCAGCAGCCCGAGGTTGGCAGGGGGGTCGACTAATGAAAAACTGTTTTTT	CASSPRLAGGSTNEKLFF
.	TRBV19	TRBJ1-5	.	TGTGCCAGTAGTATTTCTGCAGGAAGCAATCAGCCCCAGCATTTT	CASSISAGSNQPQHF
TRBD1	TRBV15	TRBJ1-5	once	TGTGCCACCAGCAGACCGGGACAGAGTTACAATCAGCCCCAGCATTTT	CATSRPGQSYNQPQHF
TRBD1	TRBV18	TRBJ2-7	.	TGTGCCAGCTCAGCGACAGGGGACTCCTACGAGCAGTACTTC	CASSATGDSYEQYF
.	TRBV2	TRBJ2-1	once	TGTGCCAGCAACTCCTGGACACCCTACAATGAGCAGTTCTTC	CASNSWTPYNEQFF
TRBD1	TRBV14	TRBJ1-3	.	TGTGCCAGCAGCCCAGACAGGGTCTCTGGAAACACCATATATTTT	CASSPDRVSGNTIYF
.	TRBV4-1	TRBJ1-5	.	TGCGCCAGCAGTCAACTAGGGGATCAGCCCCAGCATTTT	CASSQLGDQPQHF
.	TRBV3-1/TRBV3-2	TRBJ1-5	few	TGTGCCAGCAGCCAAGGAGCCGGGGGACAGCCCCAGCATTTT	CASSQGAGGQPQHF
TRBD1	TRBV4-2	TRBJ2-7	.	TGTGCCAGCAGCCAAAGAACCGGACAGGAGAACCTCTACGAGCAGTACTTC	CASSQRTGQENLYEQYF
.	TRBV13	TRBJ1-1	.	TGTGCCAGCAGCTCTCGGAAAGACAGGTCGAACACTGAAGCTTTCTTT	CASSSRKDRSNTEAFF
TRBD1	TRBV5-1	TRBJ1-1	.	TGCGCCAGCAGCTTGATTCAGGGGGCGATGAACACTGAAGCTTTCTTT	CASSLIQGAMNTEAFF
TRBD2	TRBV10-3	TRBJ2-5	.	TGTGCCATCCGGCGGGGGGGCGAAGAGACCCAGTACTTC	CAIRRGGEETQYF
.	TRBV4-3	TRBJ2-1	.	TGCGCCAGCAGCCAAGATCGTTTAGCGGCCGCCTACAATGAGCAGTTCTTC	CASSQDRLAAAYNEQFF
TRBD1	TRBV19	TRBJ1-1	.	TGTGCCAGCCGAACAGGGGGCACTGAAGCTTTCTTT	CASRTGGTEAFF
.	TRBV7-2	TRBJ1-2	.	TGTGCCAGCAGCTTAGCGCCCAGGGGCTATGGCTACACCTTC	CASSLAPRGYGYTF